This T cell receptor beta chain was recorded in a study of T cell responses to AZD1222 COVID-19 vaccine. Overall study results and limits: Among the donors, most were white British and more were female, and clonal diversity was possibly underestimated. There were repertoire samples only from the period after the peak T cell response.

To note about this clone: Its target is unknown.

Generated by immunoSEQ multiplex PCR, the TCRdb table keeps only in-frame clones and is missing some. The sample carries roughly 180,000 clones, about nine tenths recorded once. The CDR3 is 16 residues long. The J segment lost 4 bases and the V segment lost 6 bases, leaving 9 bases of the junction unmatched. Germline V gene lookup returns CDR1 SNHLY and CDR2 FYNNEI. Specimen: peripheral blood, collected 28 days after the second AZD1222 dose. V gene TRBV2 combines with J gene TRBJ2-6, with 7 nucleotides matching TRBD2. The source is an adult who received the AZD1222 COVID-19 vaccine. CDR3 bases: TGTGCCAGCAGAGGGAGGGGCGGGACCGGGGCCAACGTCCTGACTTTC. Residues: CASRGRGGTGANVLTF. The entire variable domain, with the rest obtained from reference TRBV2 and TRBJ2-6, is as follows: EPEVTQTPSHQVTQMGQEVILRCVPISNHLYFYWYRQILGQKVEFLVSFYNNEISEKSEIFDDQFSVERPDGSNFTLKIRSTKLEDSAMYFCASRGRGGTGANVLTFGAGSRLTVL.